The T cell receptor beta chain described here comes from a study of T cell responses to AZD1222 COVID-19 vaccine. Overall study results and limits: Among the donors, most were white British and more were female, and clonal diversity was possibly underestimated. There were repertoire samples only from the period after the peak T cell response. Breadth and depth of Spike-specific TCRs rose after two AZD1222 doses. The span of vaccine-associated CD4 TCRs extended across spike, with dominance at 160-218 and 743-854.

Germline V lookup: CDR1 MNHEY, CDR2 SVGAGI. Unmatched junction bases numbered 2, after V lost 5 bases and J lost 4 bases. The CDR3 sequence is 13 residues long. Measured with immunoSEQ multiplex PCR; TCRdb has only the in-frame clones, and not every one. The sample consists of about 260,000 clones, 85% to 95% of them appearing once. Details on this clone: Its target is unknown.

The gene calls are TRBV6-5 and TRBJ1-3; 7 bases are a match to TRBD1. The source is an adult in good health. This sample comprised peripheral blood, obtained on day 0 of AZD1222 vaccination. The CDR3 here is CASSQQGGNTIYF. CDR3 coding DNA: TGTGCCAGCAGTCAACAGGGGGGAAACACCATATATTTT.